One sample yielded the 25 T cell receptor beta chains listed below, sequenced in a study of molecular identifiers for immune sequencing clone quantification. TCRdb fed the PCR reads into MiXCR, producing one record per CDR3 protein. The profile shows approximately 320,000 distinct CDR3 sequences, 24% of them singletons. The sample consisted of naive CD8+ T cells from blood, with Jurkat cell RNA spiked in. Indicated subset: FACS-sorted CD8+CD4-CCR7+CD45RA+ naive T cells. These receptor sequences come from a human donor in good health. Some libraries in this study had Jurkat cell RNA spiked in.

With regard to this clonotype: A much larger clonotype is one base distant, so this may be a read error. J is TRBJ1-5 and V is TRBV19; 10 bases match TRBD1. Germline assignment: CDR1 LNHDA and CDR2 SQIVND (reference sequence). The CDR3 length is 15 residues. Trimming took 5 bases from V and 6 from J; bases not matched to a gene: 7. The CDR3 protein is CASSAGQGSAQPQHF. The CDR3 DNA follows: TGTGCCAGTAGTGCGGGACAGGGGAGTGCTCAGCCCCAGCATTTT.

Concerning this clonotype: A read error may be the cause here, since a much bigger clone is one base away. The gene calls are TRBV12-3 or TRBV12-4 and TRBJ1-5; 7 nucleotides line up with TRBD1. The CDR3 sequence is 15 residues long. V trimming: 5 bases; J trimming: 1 base; junction bases outside the gene matches: 5. The CDR3 DNA is TGTGCCAGCAGTCCCGAGACAGGGAGCAATCAGCCCCAGCATTTT. Translated, it gives CASSPETGSNQPQHF.

Concerning this clonotype itself: Possible read error: a much larger clone is one base away. The conserved closing phenylalanine or tryptophan is absent in this CDR3, likely reflecting a read error. The rearrangement joins TRBV4-3 to TRBJ2-5; D possibly corresponds to TRBD2 (5 bases). In germline, CDR1 is LGHNA, CDR2 YSLEER. Trimming shortened V by 0 bases and J by 10 bases, and 15 bases separated the two germline ends. The CDR3 has 14 amino acids. The DNA for the CDR3 is TGCGCCAGCAGCCAAGATGTCGCCCCCCGGGACCAGTACCTC. Translation gives CASSQDVAPRDQYL.

This chain uses TRBV19 with TRBJ2-7; perhaps TRBD1 as D (6 bases). The CDR3 spans 13 residues. Germline V gene data show CDR1 as LNHDA and CDR2 as SQIVND (reference sequence). V was shortened by 10 bases and J by 5 bases, with 18 bases between the two germline ends. CDR3 protein: CATSETGDHEQYF. Written as DNA, the CDR3 is TGTGCCACCTCGGAGACAGGAGACCACGAGCAGTACTTC.

This clonotype was detected ten times or more. The chain employs TRBV4-2 and TRBJ1-5, with 7 bases that match TRBD1. J gave up 5 bases and V 5 bases, and 3 bases lay outside the gene matches. Germline CDR1 is LGHNA and CDR2 is YNFKEQ. The CDR3 loop spans 13 amino acids. The CDR3 region is CASSSTGDQPQHF. The CDR3, as DNA: TGTGCCAGCAGCTCAACAGGGGATCAGCCCCAGCATTTT.

This clonotype was seen only a few times. The gene calls are TRBV7-6 and TRBJ2-7, with D maybe TRBD1 (7 bases). V dropped 5 bases and J dropped 5 bases, with 16 bases sitting between them. The CDR3 totals 14 residues. Germline lookup yields CDR1 SGHVS and CDR2 FNYEAQ. This CDR3 reads CASSPYGGGDEQYF. In DNA form, the CDR3 reads TGTGCCAGCAGCCCATATGGAGGGGGCGACGAGCAGTACTTC.

In its sample, this clonotype was seen a few times. V and J are TRBV19 and TRBJ2-4, with 8 bases lining up with TRBD1. The CDR3 spans 14 residues. Germline V CDR1 and CDR2: LNHDA, SQIVND (reference sequence). J was trimmed by 0 bases and V by 6 bases; bases with no gene match: 1. CDR3 in DNA: TGTGCCAGTAGGACAGGGGTAGCCAAAAACATTCAGTACTTC. This gives the protein CASRTGVAKNIQYF.

At least ten counts were recorded for this clonotype. V usage is TRBV30 and J usage is TRBJ2-5; D possibly corresponds to TRBD1 (6 bases). The V and J ends lost 0 bases and 2 bases respectively, with 10 bases between them. The CDR3 totals 14 residues. Germline assignment: CDR1 GTSNPN and CDR2 SVGIG (reference sequence). Written as DNA, the CDR3 is TGTGCCTGGAGTGTGGACAGTATTCAAGAGACCCAGTACTTC. Translation: CAWSVDSIQETQYF. The complete variable domain, with remaining parts taken from reference TRBV30 and TRBJ2-5, reads SQTIHQWPATLVQPVGSPLSLECTVEGTSNPNLYWYRQAAGRGLQLLFYSVGIGQISSEVPQNLSASRPQDRQFILSSKKLLLSDSGFYLCAWSVDSIQETQYFGPGTRLLVL.

This clonotype has just one count. Since a much larger clone is just one base distant, this may be a read error. The chain combines TRBV20-1 with TRBJ2-7; a weak D match, TRBD2 (6 bases). The CDR3 sequence is 13 residues long. Trimming removed 6 bases at V and 7 bases at J, with 19 bases between. In germline, CDR1 is DFQATT, CDR2 SNEGSKA (reference sequence). CDR3 sequence reads: CSANHAGLPEQYF. CDR3 nucleotide sequence: TGCAGTGCCAACCACGCGGGGCTCCCGGAGCAGTACTTC.

The rearrangement links TRBV19 to TRBJ1-4; 12 bases are shared with TRBD1. Germline V gene lookup returns CDR1 LNHDA and CDR2 SQIVND (reference sequence). The junction had 4 bases not matched to a gene; V was cut back by 4 bases and J by 7 bases. The CDR3 contains 15 residues. The chain's CDR3 is CASSTPGQGAEKLFF. The CDR3 region has the DNA TGTGCCAGTAGTACGCCGGGACAGGGGGCTGAAAAACTGTTTTTT.

At least ten counts were recorded for this clonotype. The chain uses TRBV25-1 and TRBJ1-5; no reliable D call. Germline loops: CDR1 MGHDK, CDR2 SYGVNS. V was cut by 1 base and J by 0 bases, with 7 bases left in between. The length of the CDR3 is 15 residues. CDR3 coding DNA: TGTGCCAGCAGTGAATCCACAGCTAGCAATCAGCCCCAGCATTTT. It yields the protein CASSESTASNQPQHF.

This clonotype showed up many times. V is TRBV29-1 and J is TRBJ2-4; 7 bases are a match to TRBD2. This CDR3 region has 17 residues. V lost 8 bases, J lost 0 bases, and 16 bases stayed unmatched. The germline V gene has CDR1 SQVTM and CDR2 ANQGSEA. In DNA form, the CDR3 reads TGCAGCCTCATAATGGCGGGAGTCCTTCTAGCCAAAAACATTCAGTACTTC. Protein: CSLIMAGVLLAKNIQYF.

This clonotype turned up a few times. The J gene is TRBJ2-7, the V gene TRBV14; 8 nucleotides agree with TRBD2. J gave up 7 bases and V 1 base, and 3 bases lay outside the gene matches. Looked up from germline, CDR1 is SGHDN and CDR2 is FVKESK. This CDR3 region has 13 residues. The CDR3: CASSQGLAREQYF. The DNA for the CDR3 is TGTGCCAGCAGCCAAGGACTAGCGAGGGAGCAGTACTTC.

This clonotype has more than one count but fewer than ten. The chain is built from TRBV11-2 and TRBJ2-7; D might be TRBD1 or TRBD2, each matching 5 bases. V lost 3 bases, J lost 4 bases, and 16 bases lay in between. The length of the CDR3 is 15 residues. From germline, CDR1 is SGHAT and CDR2 FQNNGV. CDR3 in DNA: TGTGCCAGCAGCTTGTCCCGGGGCAGCTTTTACGAGCAGTACTTC. Protein: CASSLSRGSFYEQYF.

In its sample, this clonotype was seen a few times. The rearrangement uses TRBV20-1 and TRBJ2-7; maybe TRBD1 (7 bases). Germline loops: CDR1 DFQATT, CDR2 SNEGSKA (reference sequence). Trimming took 6 bases from V and 0 from J, leaving 15 bases between them. The CDR3 runs to 14 residues. CDR3 nucleotides: TGCAGTGCGCGGGGACAGCGAAGCTCCTACGAGCAGTACTTC. Protein sequence: CSARGQRSSYEQYF.

The V call is TRBV19, the J call TRBJ2-7, with D perhaps matching TRBD2 (5 bases). Germline loops: CDR1 LNHDA, CDR2 SQIVND (reference sequence). CDR3 length: 12 amino acids. Trimming took 3 bases from V and 6 from J, leaving 9 bases between them. CDR3 bases: TGTGCCAGTAGTATCCCGGGATCCGAGCAGTACTTC. It codes for CASSIPGSEQYF.

The chain combines TRBV19 with TRBJ2-1, with D hard to call. The CDR3 has 14 residues. Trimming left V 1 base short and J 8 bases short, with 12 bases between. Germline CDR1 is LNHDA and CDR2 is SQIVND (reference sequence). CDR3 sequence reads: CASSIAPVSDEQFF. The CDR3 DNA sequence: TGTGCCAGTAGTATAGCCCCAGTCTCGGATGAGCAGTTCTTC.

This clonotype has only a few counts. The chain employs TRBV24-1 and TRBJ1-5, with D unclear. The CDR3 is 14 residues long. In germline, CDR1 is KGHDR, CDR2 SFDVKD. With 10 bases removed from V and 4 bases from J, the gap between germline ends came to 16 bases. The CDR3 spells CATSGVDLNQPQHF. The CDR3 coding sequence is TGTGCCACTAGCGGGGTGGACCTAAATCAGCCCCAGCATTTT.

Comment on this clonotype: Without the conserved terminal phenylalanine or tryptophan, this CDR3 likely stems from a read error. This chain links TRBV25-1 with TRBJ2-2, with a weak D call TRBD2 (5 bases). CDR3 length: 12 residues. Trimming shortened V by 8 bases and J by 6 bases, and 10 bases separated the two germline ends. From germline, CDR1 is MGHDK and CDR2 SYGVNS. The CDR3 here is CASAGGAGELFI. In nucleotides, the CDR3 is TGTGCCAGCGCTGGAGGTGCCGGGGAGCTGTTTATT.

This clonotype was observed a handful of times. V and J are TRBV27 and TRBJ2-2, with unresolved D. Looked up from germline, CDR1 is MNHEY and CDR2 is SMNVEV (reference sequence). V was clipped by 11 bases and J by 2 bases, with 6 bases between them. This CDR3 is 11 amino acids long. The CDR3 region is CAARNTGELFF. CDR3 DNA: TGTGCCGCGAGAAACACCGGGGAGCTGTTTTTT.

This clonotype has just a few counts. The genes are TRBV12-5 and TRBJ2-7; 12 bases are a match to TRBD2. The V and J ends lost 1 base and 4 bases, in that order; junction bases with no gene match: 2. The CDR3 extends over 15 amino acids. Germline V gene lookup returns CDR1 LGHNT and CDR2 FRNRAP. CDR3: CASGLEGLAGYEQYF. Written as DNA, the CDR3 is TGTGCTAGTGGTTTGGAAGGACTAGCGGGGTACGAGCAGTACTTC.

This clonotype has only one observation. This clone may be a read error of a much larger clone one base away. The J gene is TRBJ2-1, the V gene TRBV5-1; 9 bases are shared with TRBD1. This CDR3 is built from 15 residues. Germline V lookup: CDR1 SGHRS, CDR2 YFSETQ. Here the CDR3 reads CASTPGTGYGNERFF. The CDR3 DNA follows: TGCGCCAGCACCCCCGGGACAGGGTATGGCAATGAGCGGTTCTTC. The entire variable domain, with the rest obtained from reference TRBV5-1 and TRBJ2-1, is as follows: KAGVTQTPRYLIKTRGQQVTLSCSPISGHRSVSWYQQTPGQGLQFLFEYFSETQRNKGNFPGRFSGRQFSNSRSEMNVSTLELGDSALYLCASTPGTGYGNERFFGPGTRLTVL.

Remarks on this clonotype: The junction shows a germline mismatch at one end, possibly a read error. The rearrangement links TRBV20-1 to TRBJ2-5; no clear D. This CDR3 is built from 13 residues. Germline V gene lookup returns CDR1 DFQATT and CDR2 SNEGSKA (reference sequence). The CDR3 DNA follows: TGCAGTGCTAGACAGCTTTCACAAGAGCCCCAGTACTTC. Translating gives CSARQLSQEPQYF.

The J gene is TRBJ1-1, the V gene TRBV29-1; 10 bases map to TRBD1. V was pared by 4 bases and J by 5 bases, with 4 bases of the junction left unmatched. The CDR3 length is 13 residues. CDR1 and CDR2 from the germline V gene are SQVTM and ANQGSEA. The CDR3 reads CSVVGQGWTEAFF. The CDR3 DNA sequence: TGCAGCGTTGTGGGACAGGGGTGGACTGAAGCTTTCTTT.

The chain has TRBV28 and TRBJ2-1, with TRBD1 matching over 10 bases. The CDR3 spans 14 residues. The V gene end was trimmed by 2 bases and the J gene end by 6 bases; junction bases not matched to a gene: 1. Looked up from germline, CDR1 is MDHEN and CDR2 is SYDVKM. CDR3 in amino acids: CASSLGTGVNEQFF. CDR3 DNA: TGTGCCAGCAGTTTAGGGACAGGGGTCAATGAGCAGTTCTTC.